A selection of T cell receptor beta chains follows, all from one sample in a study of cytomegalovirus exposure and HLA in healthy donors. The data were produced by immunoSEQ multiplex PCR, yet TCRdb's version contains in-frame clones alone and is incomplete. The sample lists 150,000 to 200,000 clones, 84% seen once, with more than 4% in the top ten. Material for sequencing was PBMCs. The receptors derive from a man aged 18-30 years in good health and CMV-seronegative. CDR3s include the opening cysteine and the closing phenylalanine or tryptophan. Each record gives: clone size, J gene, V gene, D gene, CDR3 DNA, CDR3 protein. The D gene is left open where the match is weak. Size values are once, few and many counts, or a class for expanded clones, and some rows have none.

size: NA
J: TRBJ2-1
V: TRBV7-6
D: TRBD2
DNA: TGTGCCAGCAGCTTAACCAGGGGCGGGAGGGCGGTCAATGAGCAGTTCTTC
CDR3: CASSLTRGGRAVNEQFF

size: NA
J: TRBJ2-1
V: TRBV9
D: TRBD2
DNA: TGTGCCAGCAGCTTAACTAGCGGAGGTTCCTCTATTTACAATGAGCAGTTCTTC
CDR3: CASSLTSGGSSIYNEQFF

size: NA
J: TRBJ2-1
V: TRBV5-1
D: TRBD2
DNA: TGCGCCAGCAGCCCGAGTCCGGGACTAGAGCAGTTCTTC
CDR3: CASSPSPGLEQFF

size: once
J: TRBJ1-2
V: TRBV25-1
D: TRBD1
DNA: TGTGCCAGCAGTGCATGGGACAGGTCCAGTGGCTACACCTTC
CDR3: CASSAWDRSSGYTF

size: NA
J: TRBJ2-7
V: TRBV2
D: NA
DNA: TGTGCCATTCGGGACTCTATCTACGAGCAGTACTTC
CDR3: CAIRDSIYEQYF

size: NA
J: TRBJ2-7
V: TRBV27
D: TRBD2
DNA: TGTGCCAGCAGTTATCTCGGACTAGCGGGAGAACGTTTCCACGAGCAGTACTTC
CDR3: CASSYLGLAGERFHEQYF

size: NA
J: TRBJ1-1
V: TRBV11-2
D: TRBD1
DNA: TGTGCCAGCAGCCGGAGGACAGGTTTGAACACTGAAGCTTTCTTT
CDR3: CASSRRTGLNTEAFF

size: NA
J: TRBJ2-2
V: TRBV15
D: TRBD2
DNA: TGTGCCACCAGCAGACAGCGGGAGAACACCGGGGAGCTGTTTTTT
CDR3: CATSRQRENTGELFF

size: NA
J: TRBJ1-2
V: TRBV15
D: TRBD1
DNA: TGTGCCACCAGCAGAGATCAGGGGGGAAAGGTTGGCTACACCTTC
CDR3: CATSRDQGGKVGYTF

size: NA
J: TRBJ1-4
V: TRBV7-9
D: NA
DNA: TGTGCCAGCAGCCGAAACAGGGACGATGAAAAACTGTTTTTT
CDR3: CASSRNRDDEKLFF

size: NA
J: TRBJ1-2
V: TRBV28
D: NA
DNA: TGTGCCAGCAGTTTGGTAATTCTACAGACTAACTATGGCTACACCTTC
CDR3: CASSLVILQTNYGYTF

size: NA
J: TRBJ2-7
V: TRBV4-3
D: TRBD1
DNA: TGCGCCAGCAGCCAAGGTAGGACAGGGGCCTACGAGCAGTACTTC
CDR3: CASSQGRTGAYEQYF

size: NA
J: TRBJ1-5
V: TRBV5-5
D: TRBD1
DNA: TGTGCCAGCAGCTTATACAGGGGAGAGCAGCCCCAGCATTTT
CDR3: CASSLYRGEQPQHF

size: NA
J: TRBJ1-1
V: TRBV15
D: TRBD1
DNA: TGTGCCACCAGCAGCCTCGTGGGGCGGGACAGGACTCTGAACACTGAAGCTTTCTTT
CDR3: CATSSLVGRDRTLNTEAFF

size: NA
J: TRBJ2-3
V: TRBV4-1
D: TRBD2
DNA: TGCGCCAGCAGCCCAACGCCGCAGCGGGGGATCACAGATACGCAGTATTTT
CDR3: CASSPTPQRGITDTQYF

size: NA
J: TRBJ1-4
V: TRBV7-8
D: NA
DNA: TGTGCCAGCAGCCCCTGGGCCGATGAAAAACTGTTTTTT
CDR3: CASSPWADEKLFF

size: NA
J: TRBJ2-1
V: TRBV6-4
D: NA
DNA: TGTGCCAGCAGCCCTGGAGGGGTCACCTACAATGAGCAGTTCTTC
CDR3: CASSPGGVTYNEQFF

size: once
J: TRBJ2-7
V: TRBV5-8
D: NA
DNA: TGTGCCAGCAGCTTGGAGACACCGAACTACGAGCAGTACTTC
CDR3: CASSLETPNYEQYF

size: NA
J: TRBJ1-6
V: TRBV6-5
D: TRBD1
DNA: TGTGCCAGCAGTTACAGACCCCGGGACAGTAATTCACCCCTCCACTTT
CDR3: CASSYRPRDSNSPLHF

size: NA
J: TRBJ1-1
V: TRBV6-1
D: NA
DNA: TGTGCCGGAGGGGTGAACACTGAAGCTTTCTTT
CDR3: CAGGVNTEAFF

size: NA
J: TRBJ1-1
V: TRBV5-1
D: NA
DNA: TGCGCCAGCAGCTTGGACGGGATACTGAACACTGAAGCTTTCTTT
CDR3: CASSLDGILNTEAFF

size: NA
J: TRBJ2-1
V: TRBV9
D: TRBD2
DNA: TGTGCCAGCAGCGTAGCGGGAGGATCGTTAAGGGGTGAGCAGTTCTTC
CDR3: CASSVAGGSLRGEQFF

size: NA
J: TRBJ1-5
V: TRBV7-8
D: NA
DNA: TGTGCCAGCAGCTTAGGGGGGGTACGCCAGCCCCAGCATTTT
CDR3: CASSLGGVRQPQHF

size: NA
J: TRBJ1-5
V: TRBV6-1
D: TRBD1
DNA: TGTGCCAGCAGGACCGGGACAGGGTGGGATCAGCCCCAGCATTTT
CDR3: CASRTGTGWDQPQHF

size: NA
J: TRBJ2-1
V: TRBV11-2
D: TRBD2
DNA: TGTGCCAGCAGCACCCGACTAGCGGTAGAACCCCCCAATGAGCAGTTCTTC
CDR3: CASSTRLAVEPPNEQFF

size: few
J: TRBJ2-7
V: TRBV7-2
D: TRBD1
DNA: TGTGCCAGCAGCCCCAGACAGGGTGGGGAGCAGTACTTC
CDR3: CASSPRQGGEQYF

size: NA
J: TRBJ2-5
V: TRBV14
D: NA
DNA: TGTGCCAGCAGCCAAGAGAGGGGGTGGGAGACCCAGTACTTC
CDR3: CASSQERGWETQYF

size: NA
J: TRBJ2-7
V: TRBV25-1
D: TRBD1
DNA: TGTGCCAGCAGTGGATTCCACCCGGCCGGGACAGGGTTTCACGCGCCGTACTTC
CDR3: CASSGFHPAGTGFHAPYF

size: NA
J: TRBJ2-7
V: TRBV28
D: TRBD2
DNA: TGTGCCAGCAGTTTGGTAGCGGGAGGTCGGCCCTACGAGCAGTACTTC
CDR3: CASSLVAGGRPYEQYF

size: NA
J: TRBJ2-1
V: TRBV19
D: TRBD2
DNA: TGTGCCAGTAGTATAGATACCCAGGGTAGCGGGAGCGAGGAGCAGTTCTTC
CDR3: CASSIDTQGSGSEEQFF

size: once
J: TRBJ2-7
V: TRBV5-4
D: NA
DNA: TGTGCCAGCAGCTTAAGGAGGACAGACGAGCAGTACTTC
CDR3: CASSLRRTDEQYF

size: NA
J: TRBJ2-7
V: TRBV7-6
D: NA
DNA: TGTGCCAGCAGCCCCTCGGACATCTCCTACGAGCAGTACTTC
CDR3: CASSPSDISYEQYF

size: NA
J: TRBJ2-1
V: TRBV4-3
D: TRBD2
DNA: TGCGCCAGCAGCCTAGCCTTAGCGGGAGAGCAGTTCTTC
CDR3: CASSLALAGEQFF

size: few
J: TRBJ1-5
V: TRBV6-6
D: NA
DNA: TGTGCCAGCAGCCGTACAGGGTTTGGCAATCAGCCCCAGCATTTT
CDR3: CASSRTGFGNQPQHF

size: NA
J: TRBJ2-7
V: TRBV11-2
D: NA
DNA: TGTGCCAGCAGCTTCGGGGTTGGGGGGATTTACGAGCAGTACTTC
CDR3: CASSFGVGGIYEQYF

size: NA
J: TRBJ1-1
V: TRBV19
D: NA
DNA: TGTGCCAGTAGTATAGAGAGAATGACTGAAGCTTTCTTT
CDR3: CASSIERMTEAFF

size: NA
J: TRBJ1-2
V: TRBV5-6
D: TRBD1
DNA: TGTGCCAGCAGCTACCTAGGACAGGGATTCTATGGCTACACCTTC
CDR3: CASSYLGQGFYGYTF

size: NA
J: TRBJ1-4
V: TRBV6-5
D: NA
DNA: TGTGCCAGCAGTAAGGTGGCACAGGGTATCGGAAAACTGTTTTTT
CDR3: CASSKVAQGIGKLFF

size: NA
J: TRBJ2-2
V: TRBV10-3
D: TRBD2
DNA: TGTGCCATCACGAGTTGGCTAGCGGGCGGGGAGCTGTTTTTT
CDR3: CAITSWLAGGELFF

size: NA
J: TRBJ1-1
V: TRBV7-9
D: TRBD1
DNA: TGTGCCAGCAGCCAGGGGGTCACTGAAGCTTTCTTT
CDR3: CASSQGVTEAFF

size: few
J: TRBJ2-7
V: TRBV6-1
D: NA
DNA: TGTGCCAGCAGTGACTGGACATCAGCCTACGAGCAGTACTTC
CDR3: CASSDWTSAYEQYF

size: once
J: TRBJ1-5
V: TRBV19
D: NA
DNA: TGTGCCAGTAGTATAGAGGGGGGTCGGGGCCGGGTGGCCCAGCATTTT
CDR3: CASSIEGGRGRVAQHF

size: NA
J: TRBJ1-5
V: TRBV7-6
D: NA
DNA: TGTGCCAGCAGCTTAGAATTAGGGGCAGCGAATCAGCCCCAGCATTTT
CDR3: CASSLELGAANQPQHF

size: NA
J: TRBJ2-7
V: TRBV7-8
D: NA
DNA: TGTGCCAGCAGCTTATCAGGGGACGAGCAGTACTTC
CDR3: CASSLSGDEQYF

size: NA
J: TRBJ1-6
V: TRBV6-4
D: NA
DNA: TGTGCCAGCAGTAATGACGGGAATTCACCCCTCCACTTT
CDR3: CASSNDGNSPLHF

size: NA
J: TRBJ2-7
V: TRBV28
D: NA
DNA: TGTGCCAGCAGTACGGCGGGAAGGTCAGACGAGCAGTACTTC
CDR3: CASSTAGRSDEQYF

size: NA
J: TRBJ1-2
V: TRBV29-1
D: TRBD1
DNA: TGCAGCGTACCGGGACAGGGCCTTGGCTACACCTTC
CDR3: CSVPGQGLGYTF

size: NA
J: TRBJ2-7
V: TRBV10-1
D: NA
DNA: TGCGCCAGCAGTGCCGGGTTGCCCTACGAGCAGTACTTC
CDR3: CASSAGLPYEQYF

size: NA
J: TRBJ1-1
V: TRBV7-9
D: NA
DNA: TGTGCCAGCAGCTGGGGGGTCGTGACTGAAGCTTTCTTT
CDR3: CASSWGVVTEAFF

size: few
J: TRBJ2-7
V: TRBV5-4
D: TRBD2
DNA: TGTGCCAGCAGCTCCTGGACTAGCGGGATGGGTGAGCAGTACTTC
CDR3: CASSSWTSGMGEQYF

size: NA
J: TRBJ2-2
V: TRBV5-1
D: TRBD1
DNA: TGCGCCAGCAGCTTTGGGGGACAGACCCTCACCGGGGAGCTGTTTTTT
CDR3: CASSFGGQTLTGELFF

size: NA
J: TRBJ1-1
V: TRBV29-1
D: NA
DNA: TGCAGCGTTGAGACTATTGGGATCTCGAACACTGAAGCTTTCTTT
CDR3: CSVETIGISNTEAFF

size: NA
J: TRBJ1-4
V: TRBV5-1
D: NA
DNA: TGCGCCAGCAGCTGGGGGGGGCGGGGTGAAAAACTGTTTTTT
CDR3: CASSWGGRGEKLFF

size: NA
J: TRBJ2-1
V: TRBV19
D: NA
DNA: TGTGCCAGTAGTGGCTCCGGGGGATTCTACAATGAGCAGTTCTTC
CDR3: CASSGSGGFYNEQFF

size: NA
J: TRBJ2-1
V: TRBV19
D: NA
DNA: TGTGCCAGTAGTCCTAGCTCCTACAATGAGCAGTTCTTC
CDR3: CASSPSSYNEQFF

size: NA
J: TRBJ2-5
V: TRBV28
D: TRBD1
DNA: TGTGCCAGCAGACCTACAGGGGGCGGAATGGAGACCCAGTACTTC
CDR3: CASRPTGGGMETQYF

size: NA
J: TRBJ2-5
V: TRBV29-1
D: NA
DNA: TGCAGCGCGAGGGCCGGGGGGACCCAGTACTTC
CDR3: CSARAGGTQYF

size: NA
J: TRBJ1-2
V: TRBV4-2
D: TRBD1
DNA: TGTGCCAGCAGCCAAGATATGGGACAGACCTATGGCTACACCTTC
CDR3: CASSQDMGQTYGYTF

size: NA
J: TRBJ2-5
V: TRBV18
D: NA
DNA: TGTGCCAGCTCATCGGCGGGACCGCAAGAGACCCAGTACTTC
CDR3: CASSSAGPQETQYF